This T cell receptor (beta chain) comes out of a study of cytomegalovirus exposure and HLA in healthy donors. Profiling relied on immunoSEQ multiplex PCR, and the TCRdb table lists in-frame clones only, not all of them. Among about 160,000 clones listed, more than 70% were seen once. The CDR3 length is 14 residues. V lost 7 bases and J 1 base, leaving 13 bases between the germline ends. Per germline, CDR1 MNHNS and CDR2 SASEGT. This chain uses TRBV6-1 with TRBJ1-1; D remains unclear. The sample taken for sequencing was PBMCs. The receptor's source is a man between 18 and 29 years old in good health and CMV-seronegative. CDR3 DNA: TGTGCCAGCAACACCCTCGCAGGGAACACTGAAGCTTTCTTT. It specifies CASNTLAGNTEAFF.